This T cell receptor beta chain was captured by sequencing in a study of blood T cell repertoires in COVID-19 (dated by TCRdb to the early 2020s). About the investigation overall: Samples from collaborators originated in the United States, Italy and Spain and spanned both the acute and convalescent phases of COVID-19. Subjects who had been exposed to COVID-19, were actively infected with it, or had recovered from it provided the deeply sampled blood TCRbeta repertoires that made up the dataset. The material from the prospective study consisted of cDNA or gDNA derived from T cells, B-cell-depleted T cells, or PBMCs. Where available, HLA class I and class II types were obtained from metadata supplied by the sample provider rather than from assay-based typing. The repertoires were released in a freely available public database intended as a resource for research on the immune response to SARS-CoV-2. Sample metadata almost always included a de-identified subject ID, COVID-19 status, age in years and sex. Samples came from the ongoing ImmuneRACE study (first 160 participants) plus 1,254 subjects from 6 global collaborators. The paper's findings and limits, for the study overall: Clinical and demographic metadata were provided uncurated, with the amount varying by source and participant.

As for this clone: Its antigen target is currently unknown. Within one base of it there is no much larger clone, and no base qualities were kept.

The germline V gene provides CDR1 MRHNA and CDR2 SNTAGT. Clipping removes 7 bases from V and 1 base from J, with 7 as the unmatched junction base count. The CDR3 goes from the cysteine to the phenylalanine over 15 residues. The only DNA kept is the CDR3, 45 bases in frame from the first base. Collaborating institutions collected whole blood in K2EDTA tubes following their own protocols. For TCRbeta analysis, collaborators shipped samples in one of three forms: frozen whole blood, isolated PBMCs, or DNA extracted from either of those sample types. The immunoSEQ Assay, a bias-controlled multiplex PCR, was used to amplify TCRbeta CDR3 regions from genomic DNA. Regarding the original processing steps: Within the assay, amplification of reference gene primers was used to estimate how many nucleated cells each sample contained. To quantify the absolute abundance of each unique TCRbeta CDR3 rearrangement, sequence reads were collapsed and filtered. For each sample, productive Simpson clonality was calculated as the square root of Simpson's diversity index over productive rearrangements. Held by TCRdb, this immuneACCESS table contains in-frame sequences only and omits some clones. Under half of the omission traces to an unresolved V gene where checked; the cause of the rest is unknown. The V and J calls and clone size are taken from that table; D and trimming were inferred from the DNA. This sample is represented by roughly 280,000 clones; around 83% of them were singletons. Roughly 4% of the sample goes to the ten largest clones.

Recombination joined TRBV6-4 with TRBJ2-7; 10 bases in the junction line up with TRBD2. This sequence originates from a young man with active or convalescent COVID-19. Sequenced material: peripheral blood. The nucleotide sequence is TGTGCCAGCAAATGGAGCGGGGGGGTTTCCTACGAGCAGTACTTC. Protein translation: CASKWSGGVSYEQYF.